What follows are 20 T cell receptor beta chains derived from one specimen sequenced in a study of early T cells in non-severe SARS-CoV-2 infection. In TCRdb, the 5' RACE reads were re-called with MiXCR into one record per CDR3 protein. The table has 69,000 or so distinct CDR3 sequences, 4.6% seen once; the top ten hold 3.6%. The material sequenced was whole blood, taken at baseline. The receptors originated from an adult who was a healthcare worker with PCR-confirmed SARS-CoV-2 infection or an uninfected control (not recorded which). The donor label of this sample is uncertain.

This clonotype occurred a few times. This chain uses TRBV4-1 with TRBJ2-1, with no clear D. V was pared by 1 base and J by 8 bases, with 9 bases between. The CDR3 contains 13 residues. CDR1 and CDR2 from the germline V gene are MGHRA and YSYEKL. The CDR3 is CASSQVAYDEQFF. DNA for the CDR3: TGCGCCAGCAGCCAAGTGGCGTACGATGAGCAGTTCTTC.

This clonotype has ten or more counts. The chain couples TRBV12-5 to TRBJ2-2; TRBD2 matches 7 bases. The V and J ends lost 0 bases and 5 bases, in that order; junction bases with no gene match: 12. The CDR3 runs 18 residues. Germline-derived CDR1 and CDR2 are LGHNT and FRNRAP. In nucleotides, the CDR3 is TGTGCTAGTGGTTTGGTACTGTCAAGAGGCGGGGGTACCGGGGAGCTGTTTTTT. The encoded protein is CASGLVLSRGGGTGELFF.

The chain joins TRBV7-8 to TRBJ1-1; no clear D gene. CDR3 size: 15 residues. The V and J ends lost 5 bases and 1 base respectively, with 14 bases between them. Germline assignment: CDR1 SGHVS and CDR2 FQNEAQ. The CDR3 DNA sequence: TGTGCCAGCAGCCCATATGGCGCAGAGAACACTGAAGCTTTCTTT. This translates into CASSPYGAENTEAFF.

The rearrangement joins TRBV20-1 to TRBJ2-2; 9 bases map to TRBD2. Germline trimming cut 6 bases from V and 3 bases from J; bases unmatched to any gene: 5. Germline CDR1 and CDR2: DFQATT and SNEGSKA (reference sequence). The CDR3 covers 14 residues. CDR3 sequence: CSARLADHTGELFF. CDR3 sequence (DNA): TGCAGTGCGCGACTAGCGGACCACACCGGGGAGCTGTTTTTT.

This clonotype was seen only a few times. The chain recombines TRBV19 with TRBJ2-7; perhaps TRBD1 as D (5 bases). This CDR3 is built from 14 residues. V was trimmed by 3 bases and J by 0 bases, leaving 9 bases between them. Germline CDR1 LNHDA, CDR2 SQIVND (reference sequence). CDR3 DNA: TGTGCCAGTAGTATCACAGGTAACTCCTACGAGCAGTACTTC. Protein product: CASSITGNSYEQYF.

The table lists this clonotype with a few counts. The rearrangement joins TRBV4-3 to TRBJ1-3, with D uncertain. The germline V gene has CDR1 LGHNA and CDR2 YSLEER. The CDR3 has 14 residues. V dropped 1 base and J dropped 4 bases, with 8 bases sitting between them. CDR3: CASSQVDTGNTIYF. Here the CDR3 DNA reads TGCGCCAGCAGCCAAGTGGATACCGGAAACACCATATATTTT.

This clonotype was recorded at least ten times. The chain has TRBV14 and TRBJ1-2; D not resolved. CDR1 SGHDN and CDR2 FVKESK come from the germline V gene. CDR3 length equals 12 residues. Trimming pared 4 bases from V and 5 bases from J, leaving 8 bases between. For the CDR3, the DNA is TGTGCCAGCAGCCGGACCGGTTATGGCTACACCTTC. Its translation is CASSRTGYGYTF.

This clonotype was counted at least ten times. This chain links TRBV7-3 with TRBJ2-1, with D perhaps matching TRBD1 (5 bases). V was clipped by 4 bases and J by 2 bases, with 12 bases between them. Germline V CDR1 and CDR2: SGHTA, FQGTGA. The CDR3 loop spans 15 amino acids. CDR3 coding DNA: TGTGCCAGCAGCTCGACAGTCGACGCCTACAATGAGCAGTTCTTC. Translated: CASSSTVDAYNEQFF.

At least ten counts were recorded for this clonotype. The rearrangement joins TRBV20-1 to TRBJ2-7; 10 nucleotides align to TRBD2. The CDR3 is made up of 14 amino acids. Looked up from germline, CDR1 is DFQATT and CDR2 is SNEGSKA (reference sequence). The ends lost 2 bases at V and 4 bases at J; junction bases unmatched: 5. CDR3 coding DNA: TGCAGTGCTAGATTGTCTAGCGGGGGTTACGAGCAGTACTTC. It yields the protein CSARLSSGGYEQYF.

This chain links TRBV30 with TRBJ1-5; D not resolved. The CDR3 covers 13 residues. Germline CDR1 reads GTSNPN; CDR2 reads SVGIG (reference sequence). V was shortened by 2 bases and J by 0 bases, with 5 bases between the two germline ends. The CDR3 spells CAWSQRSNQPQHF. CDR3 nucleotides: TGTGCCTGGAGTCAACGTAGCAATCAGCCCCAGCATTTT.

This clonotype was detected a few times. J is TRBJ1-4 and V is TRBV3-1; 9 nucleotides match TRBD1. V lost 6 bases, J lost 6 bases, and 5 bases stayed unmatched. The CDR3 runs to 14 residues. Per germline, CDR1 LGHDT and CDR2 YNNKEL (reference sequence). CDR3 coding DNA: TGTGCCAGCAGACACCGGGACAGGGATGAAAAACTGTTTTTT. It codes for CASRHRDRDEKLFF.

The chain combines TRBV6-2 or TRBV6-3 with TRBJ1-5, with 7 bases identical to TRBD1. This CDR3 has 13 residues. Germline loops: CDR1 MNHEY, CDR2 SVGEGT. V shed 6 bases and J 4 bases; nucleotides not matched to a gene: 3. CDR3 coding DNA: TGTGCCAGCAGCAGGGACAGAAATCAGCCCCAGCATTTT. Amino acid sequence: CASSRDRNQPQHF.

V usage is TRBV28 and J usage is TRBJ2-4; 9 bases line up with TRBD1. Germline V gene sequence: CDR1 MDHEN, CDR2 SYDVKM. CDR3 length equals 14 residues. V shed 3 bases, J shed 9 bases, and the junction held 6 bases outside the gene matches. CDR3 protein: CASSFPGQGGIQYF. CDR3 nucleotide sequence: TGTGCCAGCAGTTTCCCGGGACAGGGTGGCATTCAGTACTTC.

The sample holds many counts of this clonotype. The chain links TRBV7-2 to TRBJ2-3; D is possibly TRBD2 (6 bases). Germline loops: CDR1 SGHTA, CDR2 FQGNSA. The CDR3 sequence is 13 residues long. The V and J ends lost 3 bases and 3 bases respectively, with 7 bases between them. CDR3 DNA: TGTGCCAGCAGCTTTGGGAGGACAGATACGCAGTATTTT. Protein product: CASSFGRTDTQYF.

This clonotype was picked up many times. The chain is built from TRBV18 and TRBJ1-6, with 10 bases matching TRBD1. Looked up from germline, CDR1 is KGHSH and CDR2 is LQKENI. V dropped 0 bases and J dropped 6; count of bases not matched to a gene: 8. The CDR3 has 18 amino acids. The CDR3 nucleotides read TGTGCCAGCTCACCACCCTCCGGGACAGGGGAACGTAATTCACCCCTCCACTTT. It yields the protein CASSPPSGTGERNSPLHF.

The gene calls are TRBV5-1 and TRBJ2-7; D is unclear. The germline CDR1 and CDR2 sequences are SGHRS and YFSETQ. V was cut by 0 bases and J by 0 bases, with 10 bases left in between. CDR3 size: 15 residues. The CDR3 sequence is CASSLGAANSYEQYF. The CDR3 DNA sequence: TGCGCCAGCAGCTTGGGGGCAGCGAACTCCTACGAGCAGTACTTC.

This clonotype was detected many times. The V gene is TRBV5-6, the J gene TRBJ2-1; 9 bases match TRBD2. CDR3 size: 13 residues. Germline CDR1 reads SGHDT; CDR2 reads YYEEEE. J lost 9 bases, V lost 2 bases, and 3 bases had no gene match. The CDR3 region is CASSLGTSREQFF. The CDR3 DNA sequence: TGTGCCAGCAGCTTAGGGACTAGCCGTGAGCAGTTCTTC.

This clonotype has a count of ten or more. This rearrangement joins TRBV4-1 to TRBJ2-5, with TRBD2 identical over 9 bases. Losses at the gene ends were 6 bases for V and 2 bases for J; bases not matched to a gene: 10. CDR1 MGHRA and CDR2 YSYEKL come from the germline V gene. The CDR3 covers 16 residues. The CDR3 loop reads CASRRHSSGAQETQYF. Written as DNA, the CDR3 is TGCGCCAGCAGGAGACATTCTAGCGGGGCGCAAGAGACCCAGTACTTC.

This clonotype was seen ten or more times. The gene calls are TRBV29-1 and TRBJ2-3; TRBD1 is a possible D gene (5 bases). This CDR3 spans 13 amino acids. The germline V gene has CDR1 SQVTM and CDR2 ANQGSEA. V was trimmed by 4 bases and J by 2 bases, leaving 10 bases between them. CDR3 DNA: TGCAGCGTTGGACAGTCAAACACAGATACGCAGTATTTT. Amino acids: CSVGQSNTDTQYF.

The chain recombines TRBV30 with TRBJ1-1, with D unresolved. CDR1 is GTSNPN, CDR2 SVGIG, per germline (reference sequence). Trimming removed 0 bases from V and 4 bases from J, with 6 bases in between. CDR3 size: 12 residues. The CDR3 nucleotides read TGTGCCTGGAGTGTACTGAGCACTGAAGCTTTCTTT. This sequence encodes CAWSVLSTEAFF.